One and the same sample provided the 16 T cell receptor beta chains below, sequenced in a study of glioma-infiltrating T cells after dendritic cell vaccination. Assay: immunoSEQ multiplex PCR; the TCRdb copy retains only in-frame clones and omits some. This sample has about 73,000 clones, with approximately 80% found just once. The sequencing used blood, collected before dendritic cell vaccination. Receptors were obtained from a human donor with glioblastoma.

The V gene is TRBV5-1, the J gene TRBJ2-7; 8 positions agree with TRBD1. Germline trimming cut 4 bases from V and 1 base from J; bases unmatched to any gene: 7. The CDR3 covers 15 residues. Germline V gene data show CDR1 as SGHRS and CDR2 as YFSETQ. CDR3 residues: CASSPGQVGSYEQYF. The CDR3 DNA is TGCGCCAGCAGCCCGGGACAGGTCGGATCCTACGAGCAGTACTTC.

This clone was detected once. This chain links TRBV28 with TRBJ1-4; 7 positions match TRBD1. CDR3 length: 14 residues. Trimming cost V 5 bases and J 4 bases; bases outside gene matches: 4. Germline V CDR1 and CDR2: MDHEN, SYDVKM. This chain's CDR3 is CASSGQAINEKLFF. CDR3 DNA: TGTGCCAGCAGTGGACAGGCGATTAATGAAAAACTGTTTTTT.

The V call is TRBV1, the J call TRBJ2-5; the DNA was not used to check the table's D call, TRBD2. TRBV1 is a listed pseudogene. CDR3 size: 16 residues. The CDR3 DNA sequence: TGCACCAGCAGCCAAGAACGTAGCGGGGGCCGGGAGACCCAGTACTTC. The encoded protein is CTSSQERSGGRETQYF.

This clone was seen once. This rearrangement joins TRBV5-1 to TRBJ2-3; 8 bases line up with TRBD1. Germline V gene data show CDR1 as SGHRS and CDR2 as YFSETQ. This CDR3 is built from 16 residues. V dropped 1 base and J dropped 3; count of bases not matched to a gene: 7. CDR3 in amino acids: CASSLPRTGKTDTQYF. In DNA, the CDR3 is TGCGCCAGCAGCTTGCCCCGGACAGGGAAGACAGATACGCAGTATTTT.

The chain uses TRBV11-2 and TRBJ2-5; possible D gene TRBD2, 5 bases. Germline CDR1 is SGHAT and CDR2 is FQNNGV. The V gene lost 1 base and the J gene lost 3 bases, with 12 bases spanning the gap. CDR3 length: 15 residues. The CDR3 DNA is TGTGCCAGCAGCTTAGGAGCAACGGGGAAAGAGACCCAGTACTTC. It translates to CASSLGATGKETQYF.

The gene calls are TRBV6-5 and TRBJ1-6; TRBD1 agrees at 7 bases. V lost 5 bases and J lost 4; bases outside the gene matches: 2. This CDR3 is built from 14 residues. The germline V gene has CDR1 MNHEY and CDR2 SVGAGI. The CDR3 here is CASSVQGYNSPLHF. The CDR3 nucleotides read TGTGCCAGCAGTGTACAGGGGTATAATTCACCCCTCCACTTT.

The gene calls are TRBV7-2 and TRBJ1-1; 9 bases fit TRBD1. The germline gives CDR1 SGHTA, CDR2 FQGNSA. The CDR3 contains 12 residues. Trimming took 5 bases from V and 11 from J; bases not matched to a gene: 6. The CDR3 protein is CASSPRDREAFF. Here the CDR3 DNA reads TGTGCCAGCAGCCCTCGGGACAGGGAGGCTTTCTTT.

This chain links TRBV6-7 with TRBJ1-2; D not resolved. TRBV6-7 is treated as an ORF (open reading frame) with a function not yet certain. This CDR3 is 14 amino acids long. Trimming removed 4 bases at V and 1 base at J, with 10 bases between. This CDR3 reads CASSWYSNNYGYTF. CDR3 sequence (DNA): TGTGCCAGCAGTTGGTACAGCAATAACTATGGCTACACCTTC.

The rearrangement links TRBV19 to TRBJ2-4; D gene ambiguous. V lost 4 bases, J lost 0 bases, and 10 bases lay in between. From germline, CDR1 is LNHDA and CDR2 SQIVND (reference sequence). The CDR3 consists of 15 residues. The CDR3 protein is CASSNRQVAKNIQYF. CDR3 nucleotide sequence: TGTGCCAGTAGTAACCGTCAGGTAGCCAAAAACATTCAGTACTTC.

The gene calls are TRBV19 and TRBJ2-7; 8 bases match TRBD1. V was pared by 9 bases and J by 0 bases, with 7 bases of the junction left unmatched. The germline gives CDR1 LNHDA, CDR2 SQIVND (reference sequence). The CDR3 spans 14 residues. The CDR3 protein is CASKPDRVSYEQYF. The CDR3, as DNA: TGTGCCAGCAAGCCGGACAGGGTCTCCTACGAGCAGTACTTC.

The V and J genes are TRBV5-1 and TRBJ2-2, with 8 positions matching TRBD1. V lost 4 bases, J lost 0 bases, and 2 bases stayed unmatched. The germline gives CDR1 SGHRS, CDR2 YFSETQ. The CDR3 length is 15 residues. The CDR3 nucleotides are TGCGCCAGCAGCGAACAGGGGGCGAACACCGGGGAGCTGTTTTTT. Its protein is CASSEQGANTGELFF.

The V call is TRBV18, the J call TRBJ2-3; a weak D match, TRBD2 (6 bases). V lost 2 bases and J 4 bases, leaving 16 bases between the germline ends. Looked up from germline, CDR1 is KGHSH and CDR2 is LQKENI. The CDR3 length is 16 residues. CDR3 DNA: TGTGCCAGCTCACCAAAACTAGCCCAAGGAGCAGATACGCAGTATTTT. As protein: CASSPKLAQGADTQYF.

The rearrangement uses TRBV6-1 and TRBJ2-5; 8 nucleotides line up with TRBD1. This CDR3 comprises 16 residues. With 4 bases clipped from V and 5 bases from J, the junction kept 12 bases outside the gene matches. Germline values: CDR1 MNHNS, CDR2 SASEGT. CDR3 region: CASSATSGGGGETQYF. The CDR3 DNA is TGTGCCAGCAGTGCCACCTCAGGGGGCGGTGGGGAGACCCAGTACTTC.

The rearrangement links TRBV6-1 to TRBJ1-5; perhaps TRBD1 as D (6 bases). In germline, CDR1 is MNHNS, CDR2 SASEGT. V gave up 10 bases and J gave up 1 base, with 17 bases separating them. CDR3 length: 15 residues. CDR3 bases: TGTGCCACCAGAGGGGACACACCAAGCAATCAGCCCCAGCATTTT. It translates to CATRGDTPSNQPQHF.

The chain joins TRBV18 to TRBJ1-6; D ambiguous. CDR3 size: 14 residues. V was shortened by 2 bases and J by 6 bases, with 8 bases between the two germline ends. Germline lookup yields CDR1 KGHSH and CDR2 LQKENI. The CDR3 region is CASSPGGLNSPLHF. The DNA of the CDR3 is TGTGCCAGCTCACCAGGTGGACTTAATTCACCCCTCCACTTT. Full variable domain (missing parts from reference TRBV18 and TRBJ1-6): NAGVMQNPRHLVRRRGQEARLRCSPMKGHSHVYWYRQLPEEGLKFMVYLQKENIIDESGMPKERFSAEFPKEGPSILRIQQVVRGDSAAYFCASSPGGLNSPLHFGNGTRLTVT.

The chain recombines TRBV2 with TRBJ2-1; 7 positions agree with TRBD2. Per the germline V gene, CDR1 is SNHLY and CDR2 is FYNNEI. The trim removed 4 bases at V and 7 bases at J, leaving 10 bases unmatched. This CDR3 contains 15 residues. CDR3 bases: TGTGCCAGCAGTGGACAGACTAGCCAACTAAATGAGCAGTTCTTC. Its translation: CASSGQTSQLNEQFF.